This passage covers 4 T cell receptor beta chains from one sample sequenced in a study of breast tumors, draining lymph nodes, adjacent tissues. TCRdb reanalysed the multiplex PCR reads using MiXCR and keeps one entry per CDR3 protein. This sample has under 80,000 distinct CDR3 sequences, with approximately 45% found just once. Sequenced input: breast tumor tissue. These receptors came from a female donor with breast cancer. Some clones in this sample may be carry-over from other donors' samples.

This clonotype was observed a handful of times. A single base separates this from a much larger clone, so it may be a read error. This chain uses TRBV20-1 with TRBJ2-1, with D possibly matching TRBD2 (6 bases). The CDR3 is 14 amino acids. CDR1 and CDR2 from the germline V gene are DFQATT and SNEGSKA (reference sequence). CDR3: CSARETAFYTEQFF. CDR3 bases: TGCAGTGCCCGGGAGACCGCTTTCTACACTGAGCAGTTCTTC.

The chain recombines TRBV9 with TRBJ2-1; a possible D gene is TRBD2 (6 bases). The CDR3 is made up of 14 amino acids. Trimming took off 4 bases at V and 9 bases at J, with 17 bases between the two ends. Germline V lookup: CDR1 SGDLS, CDR2 YYNGEE. CDR3 nucleotide sequence: TGTGCCAGCAGCCCCTATCTAGCGTCCGGTGAGCAGTTCTTC. It is translated as CASSPYLASGEQFF.

The rearrangement uses TRBV18 and TRBJ2-7, with D possibly called TRBD1 or TRBD2 (5 bases each). Germline V lookup: CDR1 KGHSH, CDR2 LQKENI. Trimming removed 8 bases from V and 4 bases from J, with 24 bases in between. This CDR3 contains 16 residues. CDR3 residues: CASPGRGEEERYEQYF. DNA for the CDR3: TGTGCCAGCCCCGGTAGGGGTGAGGAGGAGAGGTACGAGCAGTACTTC.

This clonotype was observed at least ten times. DNA for the CDR3: TGTGCCAGCAGTCCCGGACGGAAGCTCTATGGCTACACCTTC. It yields the protein CASSPGRKLYGYTF. The rearrangement links TRBV12-3 or TRBV12-4 to TRBJ1-2; D remains ambiguous. Trimming took off 5 bases at V and 4 bases at J, with 14 bases between the two ends. This CDR3 has 14 amino acids.